Following are 25 T cell receptor beta chains from one sample sequenced in a study of T cells in Graves' hyperthyroidism and ophthalmopathy. RNA transcripts provided the source from which TCR beta CDR3 regions were amplified. With the HTBI primer set, the TCR CDR3 went through a first round of RT-PCR. TCRdb passed the multiplex PCR reads through MiXCR, listing each CDR3 protein once. The sample contains roughly 300,000 distinct CDR3 sequences, roughly a fifth of which appear only once. The sample taken for sequencing was blood. The receptors come from a woman between 50 and 59 years old with Graves' hyperthyroidism.

The chain is built from TRBV7-3 and TRBJ2-5; 7 bases are shared with TRBD2. The V gene's germline CDR1 is SGHTA and CDR2 FQGTGA. The CDR3 extends over 13 amino acids. V was clipped by 1 base and J by 6 bases; unmatched bases: 2. The CDR3, as DNA: TGTGCCAGCAGCTTAAGCGGGGGAAAGACCCAGTACTTC. Translating gives CASSLSGGKTQYF.

A few counts support this clonotype. The chain is built from TRBV5-1 and TRBJ1-4, with D maybe TRBD1 (5 bases). The CDR3 covers 16 residues. Trimming left V 3 bases short and J 0 bases short, with 12 bases between. The germline V gene has CDR1 SGHRS and CDR2 YFSETQ. CDR3 in amino acids: CASSWKPGSTNEKLFF. CDR3 bases: TGCGCCAGCAGCTGGAAACCAGGGTCAACTAATGAAAAACTGTTTTTT.

This clonotype came up many times. V usage is TRBV6-5 and J usage is TRBJ1-1, with D tentatively TRBD1 (5 bases). Per germline, CDR1 MNHEY and CDR2 SVGAGI. Trimming shortened V by 0 bases and J by 10 bases, and 15 bases separated the two germline ends. CDR3 length: 14 amino acids. The CDR3 protein is CASSYSSATQGAFF. The CDR3 region has the DNA TGTGCCAGCAGTTACTCGTCTGCGACCCAGGGAGCTTTCTTT.

This clonotype was seen at least ten times. The chain joins TRBV20-1 to TRBJ2-7; TRBD1 matches 7 bases. The CDR3 loop spans 12 amino acids. Per the germline V gene, CDR1 is DFQATT and CDR2 is SNEGSKA (reference sequence). The trim removed 6 bases at V and 3 bases at J, leaving 5 bases unmatched. The CDR3 here is CSAEGQSYEQYF. The CDR3 coding sequence is TGCAGTGCCGAGGGACAGAGCTACGAGCAGTACTTC.

The chain joins TRBV2 to TRBJ2-7; TRBD1 matches at 9 bases. V gave up 5 bases and J gave up 9 bases; unmatched junction bases: 8. This CDR3 region has 13 residues. Germline V gene lookup returns CDR1 SNHLY and CDR2 FYNNEI. CDR3 DNA: TGTGCCAGCAGTCGGGACAGGGCGACAAGGCAGTACTTC. It encodes CASSRDRATRQYF.

The chain carries TRBV10-2 and TRBJ2-7, with TRBD1 matching over 8 bases. Germline CDR1 WSHSY, CDR2 SAAADI. Unmatched junction bases numbered 6, after V lost 4 bases and J lost 1 base. CDR3 length: 15 amino acids. For the CDR3, the DNA is TGCGCCAGCAGTGTATCGGGACAGGATTCCTACGAGCAGTACTTC. Amino acids: CASSVSGQDSYEQYF.

CDR3: CSASAGFGNQPQHF. In nucleotides, the CDR3 is TGCAGTGCTAGTGCTGGGTTTGGAAATCAGCCCCAGCATTTT. This chain uses TRBV20-1 with TRBJ1-5; D is unresolved. CDR3 length: 14 residues. With 3 bases removed from V and 4 bases from J, the gap between germline ends came to 13 bases. Per germline, CDR1 DFQATT and CDR2 SNEGSKA (reference sequence).

This clonotype showed up just a few times. The chain carries TRBV20-1 and TRBJ1-5; TRBD1 aligns across 9 bases. Germline CDR1 is DFQATT and CDR2 is SNEGSKA (reference sequence). This CDR3 has 15 residues. With 3 bases clipped from V and 4 bases from J, the junction kept 7 bases outside the gene matches. Here the CDR3 reads CSASSGTGTNQPQHF. As DNA, the CDR3 is TGCAGTGCTAGCTCCGGGACAGGGACTAATCAGCCCCAGCATTTT.

This clonotype was recorded at least ten times. The chain uses TRBV2 and TRBJ2-2, with TRBD1 matching over 11 bases. Germline lookup yields CDR1 SNHLY and CDR2 FYNNEI. V trimming: 11 bases; J trimming: 6 bases; junction bases outside the gene matches: 5. The CDR3 extends over 13 amino acids. The DNA of the CDR3 is TGTGCCTCGCGGACAGGGGGCCCCGGGGAGCTGTTTTTT. Translated, it gives CASRTGGPGELFF.

This clonotype occurred many times. The chain recombines TRBV2 with TRBJ2-3; no reliable D call. Germline V gives CDR1 SNHLY, CDR2 FYNNEI. V shed 6 bases and J shed 6 bases, with 16 bases lying between them. The CDR3 contains 14 residues. CDR3 in DNA: TGTGCCAGCAGGAGCGATGTGGCTCTCGATACGCAGTATTTT. Amino acids: CASRSDVALDTQYF.

This clonotype occurred many times. The chain links TRBV3-1 to TRBJ2-5; 14 nucleotides agree with TRBD2. Looked up from germline, CDR1 is LGHDT and CDR2 is YNNKEL (reference sequence). Trimming at V came to 0 bases and at J to 3 bases, leaving 0 bases not matched to a gene. The CDR3 is made up of 16 amino acids. Here the CDR3 reads CASSQEGLAGEETQYF. For the CDR3, the DNA is TGTGCCAGCAGCCAAGAGGGACTAGCGGGAGAAGAGACCCAGTACTTC.

The V and J genes are TRBV5-4 and TRBJ1-2; 8 bases are a match to TRBD1. The V gene's germline CDR1 is SGHNT and CDR2 YYREEE (reference sequence). J gave up 8 bases and V 6 bases, and 9 bases lay outside the gene matches. There are 13 residues in the CDR3. The CDR3 reads CASTYPDRAGYTF. The CDR3 bases are TGTGCCAGCACATACCCGGACAGGGCGGGCTACACCTTC.

Only a few counts were recorded for this clonotype. This chain's CDR3 is CASSQRGGGREYEQYF. The CDR3 coding sequence is TGTGCCAGCAGCCAGAGGGGGGGCGGCAGGGAATACGAGCAGTACTTC. This rearrangement joins TRBV4-2 to TRBJ2-7; perhaps TRBD2 as D (7 bases). Germline V gene data show CDR1 as LGHNA and CDR2 as YNFKEQ. The CDR3 has 16 residues. Trimming removed 3 bases from V and 4 bases from J, with 19 bases in between.

This clonotype showed up many times. The chain recombines TRBV20-1 with TRBJ1-1, with D tentatively TRBD1 (5 bases). CDR1 is DFQATT and CDR2 is SNEGSKA in the germline V gene (reference sequence). Trimming took 0 bases from V and 2 from J, leaving 13 bases between them. The CDR3 is made up of 15 amino acids. Here the CDR3 reads CSARDQAGPNTEAFF. The CDR3 DNA sequence: TGCAGTGCTAGAGATCAGGCAGGGCCAAACACTGAAGCTTTCTTT.

The CDR3, as DNA: TGTGCCAGCAGCTTGGCGGGCATGGGGAACACTGAAGCTTTCTTT. It codes for CASSLAGMGNTEAFF. This chain uses TRBV7-2 with TRBJ1-1; D is unresolved. Trimming left V 3 bases short and J 1 base short, with 12 bases between. This CDR3 has 15 residues. From germline, CDR1 is SGHTA and CDR2 FQGNSA.

The chain joins TRBV5-5 to TRBJ1-2, with D possibly being TRBD1 (6 bases). Germline V gene data show CDR1 as SGHKS and CDR2 as YYEKEE (reference sequence). Trimming left V 2 bases short and J 3 bases short, with 14 bases between. The CDR3 totals 15 residues. For the CDR3, the DNA is TGTGCCAGCAGCTTACAGGGAAGTTTGGACTATGGCTACACCTTC. Its protein product is CASSLQGSLDYGYTF. The whole variable domain, filled in from reference TRBV5-5 and TRBJ1-2, reads DAGVTQSPTHLIKTRGQQVTLRCSPISGHKSVSWYQQVLGQGPQFIFQYYEKEERGRGNFPDRFSARQFPNYSSELNVNALLLGDSALYLCASSLQGSLDYGYTFGSGTRLTVV.

The chain links TRBV15 to TRBJ1-2, with 9 positions matching TRBD1. CDR1 LNHNV and CDR2 YYDKDF come from the germline V gene (reference sequence). This CDR3 contains 12 residues. The junction had 9 bases not matched to a gene; V was cut back by 5 bases and J by 14 bases. The CDR3, as DNA: TGTGCCACCAGCGGGGACAGGGCAAAACCTACCTTC. This sequence encodes CATSGDRAKPTF.

Of note for this clonotype: One junction end does not reproduce the germline sequence, and a read error may be involved. V is TRBV2 and J is TRBJ2-1; 8 bases agree with TRBD2. This CDR3 region has 14 residues. Germline V gene data show CDR1 as SNHLY and CDR2 as FYNNEI. CDR3 DNA sequence: TGTGCCGGCAGCGGTGCGGGAGGTAGAGGTGAGCAGTTCTTC. Encoded protein: CAGSGAGGRGEQFF.

V usage is TRBV10-1 and J usage is TRBJ1-1; 7 nucleotides agree with TRBD1. This CDR3 has 13 residues. Losses at the gene ends were 10 bases for V and 5 bases for J; bases not matched to a gene: 10. Germline loops: CDR1 WNHNN, CDR2 SYGVQD (reference sequence). The CDR3, as DNA: TGCGCCACAGCGACAGGGAGAGGGACTGAAGCTTTCTTT. This translates into CATATGRGTEAFF.

V and J are TRBV5-1 and TRBJ2-7, with 13 bases matching TRBD2. Germline loops: CDR1 SGHRS, CDR2 YFSETQ. Trimming cost V 7 bases and J 5 bases; bases outside gene matches: 9. The CDR3 sequence is 15 residues long. As DNA, the CDR3 is TGCGCCAGCGGCCTAACTAGCGGGAGGGCAAACGAGCAGTACTTC. It codes for CASGLTSGRANEQYF.

This clonotype was seen only a few times. A much bigger clone sits one base away, suggesting this may be a read error. J is TRBJ1-1 and V is TRBV2; unclear D gene. CDR3 length: 13 amino acids. Germline V CDR1 and CDR2: SNHLY, FYNNEI. Written as DNA, the CDR3 is TGTGCCAGCAACAGCCGCATGAACACTGAAGCTTCCTTT. It is translated as CASNSRMNTEASF.

V is TRBV29-1 and J is TRBJ2-7; the match to TRBD1 covers 8 bases. Germline CDR1 and CDR2: SQVTM and ANQGSEA. V shed 3 bases, J shed 5 bases, and the junction held 6 bases outside the gene matches. CDR3 length equals 13 residues. The CDR3 is CSVDRTGRNEQYF. CDR3 sequence (DNA): TGCAGCGTTGACAGGACAGGGAGGAACGAGCAGTACTTC.

This clonotype was observed at least ten times. This sequence joins TRBV30 and TRBJ1-5, with TRBD1 as a possible D gene (5 bases). Per germline, CDR1 GTSNPN and CDR2 SVGIG (reference sequence). The CDR3 extends over 13 amino acids. V lost 3 bases, J lost 5 bases, and 11 bases lay in between. This CDR3 reads CAWSSGGDQPQHF. The CDR3 coding sequence is TGTGCCTGGAGCTCGGGAGGGGATCAGCCCCAGCATTTT.

The chain combines TRBV11-3 with TRBJ2-3, with TRBD2 matching over 15 bases. This CDR3 is 16 amino acids long. Germline CDR1 and CDR2: SGHNT and YENEEA. V trimming: 5 bases; J trimming: 5 bases; junction bases outside the gene matches: 5. CDR3 sequence (DNA): TGTGCCAGCAGCGTACCGGGACTAGCGGGAGGAGATACGCAGTATTTT. This codes for CASSVPGLAGGDTQYF.

This rearrangement joins TRBV12-3 or TRBV12-4 to TRBJ2-7, with 7 positions matching TRBD2. The CDR3 runs to 15 residues. V was pared by 6 bases and J by 1 base, with 9 bases of the junction left unmatched. The CDR3 DNA follows: TGTGCCAGCAGGAAAGGGGCGGGAGTTTCCTACGAGCAGTACTTC. Its protein product is CASRKGAGVSYEQYF.